This T cell receptor (beta chain) came from a study of blood T cell repertoires in COVID-19. Sequencing was performed with immunoSEQ multiplex PCR; in TCRdb, only in-frame clones are kept and a portion is missing. Among about 330,000 clones listed, 88% were seen once. CDR1 and CDR2 from the germline V gene are SGHRS and YFSETQ. The CDR3 runs to 19 residues. V trimming: 0 bases; J trimming: 2 bases; junction bases outside the gene matches: 14. The receptor was isolated from a woman aged 45 to 65 with active or convalescent COVID-19. Sample: peripheral blood. This chain joins TRBV5-1 and TRBJ2-5; 9 nucleotides align to TRBD2. CDR3 nucleotide sequence: TGCGCCAGCAGCTTGGGAAGGAGCGGGGGGAACCTAAATCAAGAGACCCAGTACTTC. Protein product: CASSLGRSGGNLNQETQYF. The variable domain in full, completed from reference TRBV5-1 and TRBJ2-5, reads KAGVTQTPRYLIKTRGQQVTLSCSPISGHRSVSWYQQTPGQGLQFLFEYFSETQRNKGNFPGRFSGRQFSNSRSEMNVSTLELGDSALYLCASSLGRSGGNLNQETQYFGPGTRLLVL.